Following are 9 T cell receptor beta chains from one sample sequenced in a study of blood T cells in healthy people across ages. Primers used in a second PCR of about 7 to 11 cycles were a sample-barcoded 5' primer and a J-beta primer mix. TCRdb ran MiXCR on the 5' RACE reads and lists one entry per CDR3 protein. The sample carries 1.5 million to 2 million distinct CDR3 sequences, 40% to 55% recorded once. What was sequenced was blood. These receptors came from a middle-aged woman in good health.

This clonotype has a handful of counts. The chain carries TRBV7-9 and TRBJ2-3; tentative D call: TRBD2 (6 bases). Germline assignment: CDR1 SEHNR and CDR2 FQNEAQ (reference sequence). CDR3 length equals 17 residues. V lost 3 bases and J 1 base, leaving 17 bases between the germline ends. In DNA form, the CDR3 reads TGTGCCAGCAGCTTTTGGGGGGATTTTTCGGGCACAGATACGCAGTATTTT. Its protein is CASSFWGDFSGTDTQYF.

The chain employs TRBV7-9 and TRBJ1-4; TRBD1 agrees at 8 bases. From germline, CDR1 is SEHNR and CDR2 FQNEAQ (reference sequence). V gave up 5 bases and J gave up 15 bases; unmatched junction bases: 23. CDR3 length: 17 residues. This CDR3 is CASSTPTDREHRGEVFF. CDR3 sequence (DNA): TGTGCCAGCAGCACGCCAACGGACAGGGAGCACCGCGGTGAGGTGTTTTTT.

The CDR3 here is CASSPPRGVAETQYF. The DNA for the CDR3 is TGTGCCAGCAGCCCCCCCCGGGGGGTCGCAGAGACCCAGTACTTC. V and J are TRBV7-2 and TRBJ2-5; 7 bases agree with TRBD2. Trimming removed 5 bases from V and 4 bases from J; junction bases left unmatched: 10. The CDR3 length is 15 residues. Germline loops: CDR1 SGHTA, CDR2 FQGNSA. The whole variable domain, filled in from reference TRBV7-2 and TRBJ2-5, reads GAGVSQSPSNKVTEKGKDVELRCDPISGHTALYWYRQSLGQGLEFLIYFQGNSAPDKSGLPSDRFSAERTGGSVSTLTIQRTQQEDSAVYLCASSPPRGVAETQYFGPGTRLLVL.

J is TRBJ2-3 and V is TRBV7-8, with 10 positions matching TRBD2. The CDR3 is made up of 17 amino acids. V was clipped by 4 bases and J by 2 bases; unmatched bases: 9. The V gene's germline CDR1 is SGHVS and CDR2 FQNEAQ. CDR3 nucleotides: TGTGCCAGCAGCTCCACGAGACTAGCGGGCCCCACAGATACGCAGTATTTT. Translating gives CASSSTRLAGPTDTQYF.

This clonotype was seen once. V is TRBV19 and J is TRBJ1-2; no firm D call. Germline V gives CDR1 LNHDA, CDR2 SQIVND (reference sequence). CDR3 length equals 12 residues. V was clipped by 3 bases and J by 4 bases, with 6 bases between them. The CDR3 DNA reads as TGTGCCAGTAGTATCTCCAGCTATGGCTACACCTTC. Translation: CASSISSYGYTF.

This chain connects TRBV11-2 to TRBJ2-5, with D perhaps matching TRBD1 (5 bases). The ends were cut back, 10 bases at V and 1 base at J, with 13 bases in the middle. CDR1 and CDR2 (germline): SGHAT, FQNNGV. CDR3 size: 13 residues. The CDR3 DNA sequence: TGTGCCACCAGGGTGAGCAGCCAAGAGACCCAGTACTTC. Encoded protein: CATRVSSQETQYF.

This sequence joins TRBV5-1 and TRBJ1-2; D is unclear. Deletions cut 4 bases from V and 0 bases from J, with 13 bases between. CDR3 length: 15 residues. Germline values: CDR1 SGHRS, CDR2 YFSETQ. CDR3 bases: TGCGCCAGCAGCAAGGAGGCCAGAACTAACTATGGCTACACCTTC. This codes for CASSKEARTNYGYTF.

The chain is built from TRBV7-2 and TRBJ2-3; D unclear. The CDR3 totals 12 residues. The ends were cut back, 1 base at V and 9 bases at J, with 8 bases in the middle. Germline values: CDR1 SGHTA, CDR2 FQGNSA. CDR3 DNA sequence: TGTGCCAGCAGCTTAGGTTATACCACGCAGTATTTT. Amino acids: CASSLGYTTQYF.

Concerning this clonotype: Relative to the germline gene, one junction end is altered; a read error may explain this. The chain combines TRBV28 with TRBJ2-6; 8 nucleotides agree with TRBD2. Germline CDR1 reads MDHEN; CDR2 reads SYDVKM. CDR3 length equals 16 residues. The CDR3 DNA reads TGTGCCAGCACAATCGGGGGGGCTAATGGGGCCAACGCCCTGACTTTC. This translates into CASTIGGANGANALTF. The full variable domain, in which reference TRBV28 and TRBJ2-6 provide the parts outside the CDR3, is DVKVTQSSRYLVKRTGEKVFLECVQDMDHENMFWYRQDPGLGLRLIYFSYDVKMKEKGDIPEGYSVSREKKERFSLILESASTNQTSMYLCASTIGGANGANALTFGAGSRLTVL.